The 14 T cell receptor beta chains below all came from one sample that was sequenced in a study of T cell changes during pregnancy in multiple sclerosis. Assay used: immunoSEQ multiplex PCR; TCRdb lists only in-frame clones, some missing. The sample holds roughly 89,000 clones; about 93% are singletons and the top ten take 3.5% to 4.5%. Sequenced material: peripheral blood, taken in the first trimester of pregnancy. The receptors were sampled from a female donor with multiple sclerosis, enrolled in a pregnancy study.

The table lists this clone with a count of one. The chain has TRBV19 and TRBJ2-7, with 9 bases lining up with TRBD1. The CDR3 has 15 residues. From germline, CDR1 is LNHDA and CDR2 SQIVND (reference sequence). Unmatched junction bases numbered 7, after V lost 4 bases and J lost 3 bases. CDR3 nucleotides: TGTGCCAGTAGTACAACAGGGGGCTCTGGCTACGAGCAGTACTTC. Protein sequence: CASSTTGGSGYEQYF.

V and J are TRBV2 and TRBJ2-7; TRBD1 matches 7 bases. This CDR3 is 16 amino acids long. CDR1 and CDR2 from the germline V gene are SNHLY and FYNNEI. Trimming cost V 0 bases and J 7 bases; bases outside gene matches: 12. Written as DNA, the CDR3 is TGTGCCAGCAGTGAAGCGCTTCGTACAGGGGATAGTGAGCAGTACTTC. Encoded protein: CASSEALRTGDSEQYF.

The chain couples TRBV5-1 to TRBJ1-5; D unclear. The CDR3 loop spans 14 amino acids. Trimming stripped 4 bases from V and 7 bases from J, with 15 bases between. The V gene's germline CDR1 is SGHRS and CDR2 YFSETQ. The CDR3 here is CASSPDSADQPQHF. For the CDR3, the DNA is TGCGCCAGCAGCCCGGACTCCGCAGACCAGCCCCAGCATTTT.

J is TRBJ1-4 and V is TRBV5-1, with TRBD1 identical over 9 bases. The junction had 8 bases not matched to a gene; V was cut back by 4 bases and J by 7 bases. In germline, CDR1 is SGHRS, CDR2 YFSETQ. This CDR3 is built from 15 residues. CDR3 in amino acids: CASSPAGTGSEKLFF. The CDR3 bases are TGCGCCAGCAGCCCGGCCGGGACAGGGAGTGAAAAACTGTTTTTT.

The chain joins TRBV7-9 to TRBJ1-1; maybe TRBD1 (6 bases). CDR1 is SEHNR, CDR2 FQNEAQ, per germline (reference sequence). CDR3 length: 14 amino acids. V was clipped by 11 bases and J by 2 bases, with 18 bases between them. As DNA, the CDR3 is TGTGCCGCCGGAGCTGGGACAAAAAACACTGAAGCTTTCTTT. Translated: CAAGAGTKNTEAFF.

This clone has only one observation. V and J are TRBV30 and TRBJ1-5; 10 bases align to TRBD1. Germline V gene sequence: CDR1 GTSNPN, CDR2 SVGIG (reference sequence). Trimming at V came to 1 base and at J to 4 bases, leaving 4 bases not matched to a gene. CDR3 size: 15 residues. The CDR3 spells CAWSAGQGKNQPQHF. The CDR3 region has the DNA TGTGCCTGGAGTGCGGGACAGGGGAAGAATCAGCCCCAGCATTTT.

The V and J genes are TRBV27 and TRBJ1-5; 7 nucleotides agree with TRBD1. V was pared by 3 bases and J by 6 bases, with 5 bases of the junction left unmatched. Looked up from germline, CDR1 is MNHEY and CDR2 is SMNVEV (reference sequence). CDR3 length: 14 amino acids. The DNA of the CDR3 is TGTGCCAGCAGTTTCAGACAGGGCGGTCAGCCCCAGCATTTT. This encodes CASSFRQGGQPQHF.

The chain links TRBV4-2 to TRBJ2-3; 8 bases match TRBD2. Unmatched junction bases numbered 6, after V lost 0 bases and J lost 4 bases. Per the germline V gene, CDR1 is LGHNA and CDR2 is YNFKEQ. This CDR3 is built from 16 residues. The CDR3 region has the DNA TGTGCCAGCAGCCAAGATGGGGGACTAGTGTCAGATACGCAGTATTTT. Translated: CASSQDGGLVSDTQYF.

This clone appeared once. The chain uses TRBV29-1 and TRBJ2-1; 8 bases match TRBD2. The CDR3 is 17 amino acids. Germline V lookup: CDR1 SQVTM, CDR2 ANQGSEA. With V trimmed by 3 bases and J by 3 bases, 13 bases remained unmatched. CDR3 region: CSVDPGIAGPVYNEQFF. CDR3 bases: TGCAGCGTTGACCCGGGGATAGCGGGGCCTGTCTACAATGAGCAGTTCTTC.

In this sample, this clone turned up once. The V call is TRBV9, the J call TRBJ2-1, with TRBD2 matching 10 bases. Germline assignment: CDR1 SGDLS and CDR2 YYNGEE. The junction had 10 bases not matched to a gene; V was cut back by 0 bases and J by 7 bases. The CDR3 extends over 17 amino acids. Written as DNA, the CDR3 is TGTGCCAGCAGCGTAGATCCAGCGGGGGGGGTAAGAAATGAGCAGTTCTTC. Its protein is CASSVDPAGGVRNEQFF. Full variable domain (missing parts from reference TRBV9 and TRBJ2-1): DSGVTQTPKHLITATGQRVTLRCSPRSGDLSVYWYQQSLDQGLQFLIQYYNGEERAKGNILERFSAQQFPDLHSELNLSSLELGDSALYFCASSVDPAGGVRNEQFFGPGTRLTVL.

CDR3 nucleotide sequence: TGCGCCAGCAGCCTTGGCAGGAGGAGCGGGGCCAGCTCCTACAATGAGCAGTTCTTC. It translates to CASSLGRRSGASSYNEQFF. The rearrangement uses TRBV5-1 and TRBJ2-1; 7 bases fit TRBD2. V trimming: 4 bases; J trimming: 0 bases; junction bases outside the gene matches: 16. The CDR3 covers 19 residues. Germline CDR1 SGHRS, CDR2 YFSETQ.

In nucleotides, the CDR3 is TGTGCCAGCAGCTCGCTGAGCGACTCCTACAATGAGCAGTTCTTC. Its protein is CASSSLSDSYNEQFF. The chain uses TRBV7-2 and TRBJ2-1; D is undetermined. V was shortened by 4 bases and J by 0 bases, with 10 bases between the two germline ends. The CDR3 runs to 15 residues. CDR1 is SGHTA, CDR2 FQGNSA, per germline.

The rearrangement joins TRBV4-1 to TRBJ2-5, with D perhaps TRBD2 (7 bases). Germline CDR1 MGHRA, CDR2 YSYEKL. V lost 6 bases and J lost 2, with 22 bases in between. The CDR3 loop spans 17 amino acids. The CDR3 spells CASSPSGTSEIQETQYF. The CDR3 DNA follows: TGCGCCAGCAGTCCGAGCGGGACATCTGAAATTCAAGAGACCCAGTACTTC.

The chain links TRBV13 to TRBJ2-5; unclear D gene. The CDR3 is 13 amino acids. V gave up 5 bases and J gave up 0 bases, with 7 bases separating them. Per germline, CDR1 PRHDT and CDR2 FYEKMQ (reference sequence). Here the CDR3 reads CASSPAYQETQYF. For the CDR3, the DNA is TGTGCCAGCAGCCCTGCGTACCAAGAGACCCAGTACTTC.